This entry is about one T cell receptor beta chain. Unmatched junction bases numbered 4, after V lost 4 bases and J lost 2 bases. The germline V gene has CDR1 MNHEY and CDR2 SVGAGI. The CDR3 is 15 residues long. The data originate from a study of blood T cell repertoires in COVID-19. This table comes from immunoSEQ multiplex PCR, and its TCRdb copy is limited to in-frame clones, with some not included. The sample includes 110,000 or so clones, 88% of them seen just once. Material: peripheral blood. The chain joins TRBV6-5 to TRBJ1-5, with 8 bases lining up with TRBD1. This receptor was identified in a human donor in a cohort sampled during active COVID-19. The CDR3 region is CASSWTGKGNQPQHF. The CDR3, as DNA: TGTGCCAGCAGTTGGACAGGGAAGGGCAATCAGCCCCAGCATTTT.